One sample yielded the 14 T cell receptor beta chains listed below, sequenced in a study of shared clonotypes between healthy human individuals. Sequencing was performed with immunoSEQ multiplex PCR; in TCRdb, only in-frame clones are kept and a portion is missing. In the table there are 2,500,000 or so clones, approximately 90% of which are singletons. Specimen: naive CD4+ T cells from PBMCs. Stated subset: CD45RA+ positively selected. All receptors come from a man aged 18 to 29 in good health. Some clones in this sample may be carry-over from other donors' samples.

The rearrangement uses TRBV30 and TRBJ1-2; TRBD1 might be the D (5 bases). CDR3 length: 14 amino acids. Trimming took 0 bases from V and 2 from J, leaving 10 bases between them. Germline CDR1 GTSNPN, CDR2 SVGIG (reference sequence). The CDR3 DNA is TGTGCCTGGAGTGTCGGACACGCCAACTATGGCTACACCTTC. Protein product: CAWSVGHANYGYTF.

This sequence joins TRBV19 and TRBJ1-1; no definite D call. The V gene's germline CDR1 is LNHDA and CDR2 SQIVND (reference sequence). V was cut by 8 bases and J by 9 bases, with 13 bases left in between. CDR3 size: 11 residues. The CDR3: CASRVDAKAFF. CDR3 nucleotides: TGTGCCAGTCGCGTCGACGCCAAAGCTTTCTTT.

A remark on this clone: Other nucleotide sequences from this sample produce the same CDR3. The V call is TRBV9, the J call TRBJ1-1; D uncertain. CDR3 length: 13 residues. Trimming shortened V by 0 bases and J by 1 base, and 4 bases separated the two germline ends. Germline V gene lookup returns CDR1 SGDLS and CDR2 YYNGEE. CDR3 nucleotides: TGTGCCAGCAGCGTAGGGTCGAACACTGAAGCTTTCTTT. This encodes CASSVGSNTEAFF.

V gene TRBV28 combines with J gene TRBJ2-2, with D perhaps TRBD1 (5 bases). Germline CDR1 is MDHEN and CDR2 is SYDVKM. The CDR3 sequence is 13 residues long. Trimming took 6 bases from V and 2 from J, leaving 7 bases between them. In DNA, the CDR3 is TGTGCCAGCAGCAGGGCTAACACCGGGGAGCTGTTTTTT. It codes for CASSRANTGELFF.

The gene calls are TRBV28 and TRBJ2-7, with 8 positions matching TRBD2. The CDR3 runs 15 residues. The trim removed 2 bases at V and 3 bases at J, leaving 6 bases unmatched. Germline-derived CDR1 and CDR2 are MDHEN and SYDVKM. CDR3 DNA: TGTGCCAGCAGTTTAGCCGGGACTAGATTCTACGAGCAGTACTTC. It is translated as CASSLAGTRFYEQYF.

Note on this clone: This CDR3 is also generated by other DNA sequences in the sample. This sequence joins TRBV9 and TRBJ1-1; unclear D gene. The CDR3 loop spans 13 amino acids. CDR1 SGDLS and CDR2 YYNGEE come from the germline V gene. V dropped 0 bases and J dropped 5 bases, with 8 bases sitting between them. The chain's CDR3 is CASSVGRRTEAFF. The CDR3 DNA follows: TGTGCCAGCAGCGTAGGTCGGAGGACTGAAGCTTTCTTT.

The genes are TRBV4-2 and TRBJ2-6, with 7 positions matching TRBD1. CDR1 LGHNA and CDR2 YNFKEQ come from the germline V gene. Trimming took 3 bases from V and 1 from J; bases not matched to a gene: 12. The CDR3 length is 19 residues. The CDR3 protein is CASSHPTPRGFSGANVLTF. The CDR3 bases are TGTGCCAGCAGCCACCCAACACCCAGGGGGTTTTCTGGGGCCAACGTCCTGACTTTC.

This chain connects TRBV10-1 to TRBJ2-7, with D perhaps matching TRBD1 (7 bases). The V end was cut by 9 bases, the J end by 5 bases, with 17 bases between. The CDR3 has 13 amino acids. The germline gives CDR1 WNHNN, CDR2 SYGVQD (reference sequence). The CDR3 sequence: CASSQAGGHEQYF. In nucleotides, the CDR3 is TGCGCCAGTTCGCAGGCAGGGGGGCACGAGCAGTACTTC.

This clone showed up just a few times. The genes are TRBV12-5 and TRBJ1-2; tentatively, D is TRBD1 (6 bases). The V and J ends lost 3 bases and 4 bases respectively, with 9 bases between them. This CDR3 is built from 13 residues. Germline assignment: CDR1 LGHNT and CDR2 FRNRAP. Here the CDR3 DNA reads TGTGCTAGTGGTTTTGGACAGATCTATGGCTACACCTTC. This encodes CASGFGQIYGYTF.

V is TRBV6-1 and J is TRBJ2-7, with 12 bases that match TRBD2. Unmatched junction bases numbered 11, after V lost 3 bases and J lost 5 bases. The germline V gene encodes CDR1 MNHNS and CDR2 SASEGT. CDR3 length: 17 amino acids. Written as DNA, the CDR3 is TGTGCCAGCAGTGAGGTCTTCCTAGCGGGAGGGCCCCACGAGCAGTACTTC. Translated, it gives CASSEVFLAGGPHEQYF.

The J gene is TRBJ1-1, the V gene TRBV11-2; 7 nucleotides line up with TRBD1. J was trimmed by 1 base and V by 5 bases; bases with no gene match: 7. This CDR3 contains 15 residues. Germline V CDR1 and CDR2: SGHAT, FQNNGV. The CDR3 is CASSPHRTGNTEAFF. CDR3 nucleotide sequence: TGTGCCAGCAGCCCCCACCGGACAGGGAACACTGAAGCTTTCTTT.

This chain uses TRBV27 with TRBJ2-3; 10 bases match TRBD2. CDR3 size: 19 residues. CDR1 is MNHEY, CDR2 SMNVEV, per germline (reference sequence). V gave up 7 bases and J gave up 2 bases; unmatched junction bases: 18. In DNA, the CDR3 is TGTGCCAGCAAAATGGACAGGGAGCCCGGGACTAGCGCCACAGATACGCAGTATTTT. The encoded protein is CASKMDREPGTSATDTQYF.

The chain joins TRBV10-3 to TRBJ1-1; no definite D call. The CDR3 is 13 residues long. V dropped 7 bases and J dropped 0 bases, with 9 bases sitting between them. CDR1 and CDR2 from the germline V gene are ENHRY and SYGVKD. The CDR3 DNA reads TGTGCCATCATTCAGAACCTGAACACTGAAGCTTTCTTT. The encoded protein is CAIIQNLNTEAFF.

The rearrangement links TRBV16 to TRBJ2-2; a possible D gene is TRBD1 (5 bases). The ends were cut back, 7 bases at V and 8 bases at J, with 17 bases in the middle. The CDR3 runs 14 residues. Germline-derived CDR1 and CDR2 are KGHSY and FQNENV. The CDR3 loop reads CASTKQALPGELFF. As DNA, the CDR3 is TGTGCCAGCACCAAACAGGCCCTACCGGGGGAGCTGTTTTTT.